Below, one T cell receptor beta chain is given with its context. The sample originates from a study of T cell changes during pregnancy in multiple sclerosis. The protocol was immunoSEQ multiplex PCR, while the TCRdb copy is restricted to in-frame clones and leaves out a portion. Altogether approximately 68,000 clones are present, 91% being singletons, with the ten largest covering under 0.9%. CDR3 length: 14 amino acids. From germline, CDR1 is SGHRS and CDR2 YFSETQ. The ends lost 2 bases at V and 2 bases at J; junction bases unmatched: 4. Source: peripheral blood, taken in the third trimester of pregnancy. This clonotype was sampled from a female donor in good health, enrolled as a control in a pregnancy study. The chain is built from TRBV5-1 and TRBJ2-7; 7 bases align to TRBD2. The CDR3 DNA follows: TGCGCCAGCAGCTTATCGGGACTACCCTACGAGCAGTACTTC. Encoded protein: CASSLSGLPYEQYF. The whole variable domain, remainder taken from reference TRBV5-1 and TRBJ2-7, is KAGVTQTPRYLIKTRGQQVTLSCSPISGHRSVSWYQQTPGQGLQFLFEYFSETQRNKGNFPGRFSGRQFSNSRSEMNVSTLELGDSALYLCASSLSGLPYEQYFGPGTRLTVT.